Listed here are 28 T cell receptor beta chains from one sample, sequenced in a study of cytomegalovirus exposure and HLA in healthy donors. In the PCR, 60 Vbeta and 13 Jbeta primers were used. Method: immunoSEQ multiplex PCR; TCRdb's copy keeps in-frame clones and lacks some. The table lists fewer than 200,000 clones, 75% to 85% of them singletons. The sequenced sample was PBMCs. The receptors stem from a girl aged 2-10 years in good health and CMV-seropositive.

This rearrangement joins TRBV28 to TRBJ2-7, with 7 bases matching TRBD2. Germline values: CDR1 MDHEN, CDR2 SYDVKM. This CDR3 has 14 residues. The junction had 6 bases not matched to a gene; V was cut back by 4 bases and J by 3 bases. The CDR3 DNA sequence: TGTGCCAGCAGTTCCAGTAGCGGGTTCTACGAGCAGTACTTC. It is translated as CASSSSSGFYEQYF.

This clone was counted between two and nine times. The rearrangement uses TRBV30 and TRBJ1-1, with D perhaps TRBD1 (6 bases). Germline V gene data show CDR1 as GTSNPN and CDR2 as SVGIG (reference sequence). V was cut by 5 bases and J by 1 base, with 11 bases left in between. There are 13 residues in the CDR3. CDR3 residues: CAWHEGGNTEAFF. The CDR3 DNA reads as TGTGCCTGGCATGAAGGGGGGAACACTGAAGCTTTCTTT.

The genes are TRBV6-6 and TRBJ1-1, with TRBD1 identical over 7 bases. This CDR3 has 13 residues. J gave up 7 bases and V 6 bases, and 8 bases lay outside the gene matches. Germline V gene lookup returns CDR1 MNHNY and CDR2 SVGAGI (reference sequence). Written as DNA, the CDR3 is TGTGCCAGCAGGGACAGGACCGGGGGTGAAGCTTTCTTT. Protein product: CASRDRTGGEAFF.

The genes are TRBV7-9 and TRBJ2-2, with TRBD2 as a possible D gene (5 bases). The CDR3 has 14 amino acids. The V end lost 7 bases, the J end lost 6 bases, and 15 bases lay between the germline ends. CDR1 and CDR2 (germline): SEHNR, FQNEAQ (reference sequence). CDR3 nucleotides: TGTGCCAGCACCCCCCGGGATGTGGCCGGGGAGCTGTTTTTT. Translated, it gives CASTPRDVAGELFF. Supplemented by reference TRBV7-9 and TRBJ2-2, the full variable domain reads DTGVSQNPRHKITKRGQNVTFRCDPISEHNRLYWYRQTLGQGPEFLTYFQNEAQLEKSRLLSDRFSAERPKGSFSTLEIQRTEQGDSAMYLCASTPRDVAGELFFGEGSRLTVL.

The chain links TRBV14 to TRBJ2-7, with TRBD2 matching 8 bases. Germline V gene data show CDR1 as SGHDN and CDR2 as FVKESK. The CDR3 loop spans 20 amino acids. Trimming cost V 2 bases and J 0 bases; bases outside gene matches: 18. CDR3 sequence reads: CASSQMVTGLEGGPSYEQYF. The DNA of the CDR3 is TGTGCCAGCAGCCAAATGGTGACGGGACTAGAGGGGGGGCCCTCCTACGAGCAGTACTTC.

This clone was detected once. The rearrangement links TRBV27 to TRBJ2-2; TRBD1 agrees at 7 bases. The CDR3 is 13 amino acids. V gave up 2 bases and J gave up 7 bases; unmatched junction bases: 1. CDR1 MNHEY and CDR2 SMNVEV come from the germline V gene (reference sequence). DNA of the CDR3: TGTGCCAGCAGTTTAGACAGGGTCGGGGAGCTGTTTTTT. Amino acids: CASSLDRVGELFF.

This sequence joins TRBV7-9 and TRBJ1-2, with 8 bases fitting TRBD1. V dropped 6 bases and J dropped 8; count of bases not matched to a gene: 11. Germline V gene lookup returns CDR1 SEHNR and CDR2 FQNEAQ (reference sequence). CDR3 size: 14 residues. The CDR3 DNA is TGTGCCAGCAGTCCCCAGACAGGGGTTTACGGCTACACCTTC. Translating it yields CASSPQTGVYGYTF.

This rearrangement joins TRBV9 to TRBJ1-1; 10 bases match TRBD1. Germline values: CDR1 SGDLS, CDR2 YYNGEE. V shed 3 bases and J 4 bases; nucleotides not matched to a gene: 9. The CDR3 length is 16 residues. The CDR3 DNA is TGTGCCAGCAGCGGAGGGGACAGGGGTAGGTCCACTGAAGCTTTCTTT. Encoded protein: CASSGGDRGRSTEAFF.

This sequence joins TRBV28 and TRBJ1-2; 10 bases are a match to TRBD1. J was trimmed by 3 bases and V by 6 bases; bases with no gene match: 10. There are 16 residues in the CDR3. Germline CDR1 reads MDHEN; CDR2 reads SYDVKM. CDR3 amino acids: CASRWTGGPWDYGYTF. As DNA, the CDR3 is TGTGCCAGCAGGTGGACAGGGGGGCCTTGGGACTATGGCTACACCTTC.

The chain has TRBV20-1 and TRBJ2-1; tentatively, D is TRBD2 (6 bases). CDR1 DFQATT and CDR2 SNEGSKA come from the germline V gene (reference sequence). The V end was cut by 6 bases, the J end by 10 bases, with 13 bases between. There are 11 residues in the CDR3. The chain's CDR3 is CSAGWGDEQFF. In DNA, the CDR3 is TGCAGTGCCGGCTGGGGGGACGAGCAGTTCTTC.

The CDR3 region has the DNA TGTGCCAGCAGTGAAGCTGGCAGTCAAGAGACCCAGTACTTC. This encodes CASSEAGSQETQYF. The rearrangement links TRBV6-1 to TRBJ2-5, with unresolved D. V dropped 0 bases and J dropped 2 bases, with 7 bases sitting between them. This CDR3 has 14 residues. Germline V gene lookup returns CDR1 MNHNS and CDR2 SASEGT.

The chain carries TRBV5-1 and TRBJ2-7, with 8 bases matching TRBD1. This CDR3 region has 13 residues. Germline trimming cut 6 bases from V and 3 bases from J; bases unmatched to any gene: 5. In germline, CDR1 is SGHRS, CDR2 YFSETQ. CDR3 coding DNA: TGCGCCAGCATCATACAGGGGGTCTACGAGCAGTACTTC. It encodes CASIIQGVYEQYF.

The V and J genes are TRBV7-2 and TRBJ1-4; 7 nucleotides line up with TRBD1. This CDR3 region has 14 residues. Germline CDR1 and CDR2: SGHTA and FQGNSA. V lost 4 bases to trimming and J lost 14 bases; unmatched junction nucleotides: 13. CDR3 sequence (DNA): TGTGCCAGCAGCTCCGGGACAGCTAATCGGCGGCTGTTTTTT. It codes for CASSSGTANRRLFF.

The V gene is TRBV30, the J gene TRBJ1-2, with TRBD1 matching over 9 bases. Per the germline V gene, CDR1 is GTSNPN and CDR2 is SVGIG (reference sequence). The CDR3 is 20 amino acids. V lost 1 base and J lost 1; bases outside the gene matches: 19. Here the CDR3 reads CAWSGGTGQPLALINYGYTF. The CDR3 bases are TGTGCCTGGAGTGGCGGGACAGGGCAACCTTTGGCCCTTATTAACTATGGCTACACCTTC.

With respect to this clone: Other DNA sequences of this sample code for an identical CDR3. DNA of the CDR3: TGTGCCAGCAGCTTCAAGGGGACAGAGGCCTACGAGCAGTACTTC. Protein product: CASSFKGTEAYEQYF. This chain connects TRBV5-8 to TRBJ2-7; 7 positions agree with TRBD1. Trimming removed 2 bases from V and 2 bases from J; junction bases left unmatched: 7. CDR1 is SGHTS, CDR2 YDEGEE, per germline. The CDR3 covers 15 residues.

The chain has TRBV7-9 and TRBJ1-2; D not resolved. With 8 bases removed from V and 4 bases from J, the gap between germline ends came to 14 bases. The CDR3 covers 13 residues. Per the germline V gene, CDR1 is SEHNR and CDR2 is FQNEAQ (reference sequence). For the CDR3, the DNA is TGTGCCAGCGAGAATGGGCACTCCTATGGCTACACCTTC. Protein: CASENGHSYGYTF. Based on the CDR3 plus reference TRBV7-9 and TRBJ1-2, the full variable domain is DTGVSQNPRHKITKRGQNVTFRCDPISEHNRLYWYRQTLGQGPEFLTYFQNEAQLEKSRLLSDRFSAERPKGSFSTLEIQRTEQGDSAMYLCASENGHSYGYTFGSGTRLTVV.

The chain has TRBV28 and TRBJ1-1; D is uncertain. The CDR3 has 14 amino acids. Germline-derived CDR1 and CDR2 are MDHEN and SYDVKM. Trimming removed 5 bases at V and 6 bases at J, with 16 bases between. The CDR3: CASSKPMFWPEAFF. Written as DNA, the CDR3 is TGTGCCAGCAGTAAACCGATGTTCTGGCCTGAAGCTTTCTTT.

This clone was seen only once. The J gene is TRBJ1-1, the V gene TRBV5-4, with no clear D. The V and J ends lost 3 bases and 1 base respectively, with 13 bases between them. The CDR3 length is 15 residues. CDR1 SGHNT and CDR2 YYREEE come from the germline V gene (reference sequence). CDR3 coding DNA: TGTGCCAGCAGCTCTCTGTTCCCAGGGAACACTGAAGCTTTCTTT. Translating gives CASSSLFPGNTEAFF.

The genes are TRBV14 and TRBJ1-2, with 7 bases that match TRBD1. This CDR3 contains 16 residues. Germline CDR1 and CDR2: SGHDN and FVKESK. J gave up 2 bases and V 1 base, and 7 bases lay outside the gene matches. The CDR3 DNA reads as TGTGCCAGCAGCCAAGTGGGGGACAGACCAAACTATGGCTACACCTTC. Translating gives CASSQVGDRPNYGYTF.

The genes are TRBV4-2 and TRBJ2-3; D is ambiguous. The germline gives CDR1 LGHNA, CDR2 YNFKEQ. Trimming took off 0 bases at V and 1 base at J, with 5 bases between the two ends. The length of the CDR3 is 14 residues. The CDR3 coding sequence is TGTGCCAGCAGCCAAGACGCGGGCACAGATACGCAGTATTTT. This encodes CASSQDAGTDTQYF.

The V gene is TRBV30, the J gene TRBJ1-1; no clear D. The germline V gene encodes CDR1 GTSNPN and CDR2 SVGIG (reference sequence). This CDR3 has 13 amino acids. V shed 3 bases and J shed 1 base, with 9 bases lying between them. CDR3 protein: CAWRQRTNTEAFF. The CDR3, as DNA: TGTGCCTGGAGACAGCGGACGAACACTGAAGCTTTCTTT.

CDR3 sequence reads: CASSARRGQGAGNTEAFF. CDR3 in DNA: TGCGCCAGCAGCGCGAGACGGGGACAGGGGGCCGGGAACACTGAAGCTTTCTTT. V usage is TRBV5-1 and J usage is TRBJ1-1; 12 bases align to TRBD1. The J segment lost 1 base and the V segment lost 4 bases, leaving 11 bases of the junction unmatched. Looked up from germline, CDR1 is SGHRS and CDR2 is YFSETQ. The CDR3 totals 18 residues.

The chain carries TRBV5-1 and TRBJ2-5; 11 bases map to TRBD2. The germline V gene encodes CDR1 SGHRS and CDR2 YFSETQ. The CDR3 runs to 14 residues. The V and J ends lost 5 bases and 5 bases, in that order; junction bases with no gene match: 5. CDR3 sequence reads: CASRLAGDVETQYF. The CDR3 DNA reads TGCGCCAGCAGACTAGCGGGAGATGTGGAGACCCAGTACTTC.

V is TRBV4-2 and J is TRBJ1-2; no firm D call. Trimming took off 3 bases at V and 6 bases at J, with 8 bases between the two ends. This CDR3 is built from 12 residues. CDR1 LGHNA and CDR2 YNFKEQ come from the germline V gene. In DNA, the CDR3 is TGTGCCAGCAGCCAGGTTGAGAATGGCTACACCTTC. It yields the protein CASSQVENGYTF.

CDR3 DNA sequence: TGTGCCTGGAGTAATCCAGGCCGGTCCGCCTACGAGCAGTACTTC. As protein: CAWSNPGRSAYEQYF. The chain carries TRBV30 and TRBJ2-7; D is unclear. Germline V lookup: CDR1 GTSNPN, CDR2 SVGIG (reference sequence). This CDR3 has 15 amino acids. The V end was cut by 2 bases, the J end by 2 bases, with 16 bases between. The complete variable domain, with remaining parts taken from reference TRBV30 and TRBJ2-7, reads SQTIHQWPATLVQPVGSPLSLECTVEGTSNPNLYWYRQAAGRGLQLLFYSVGIGQISSEVPQNLSASRPQDRQFILSSKKLLLSDSGFYLCAWSNPGRSAYEQYFGPGTRLTVT.

J is TRBJ1-1 and V is TRBV10-2, with D unclear. Trimming removed 5 bases at V and 2 bases at J, with 6 bases between. In germline, CDR1 is WSHSY, CDR2 SAAADI. The CDR3 is made up of 12 amino acids. CDR3 in amino acids: CASSLRNTEAFF. CDR3 coding DNA: TGCGCCAGCAGTCTCAGAAACACTGAAGCTTTCTTT.

The chain links TRBV5-1 to TRBJ1-1, with D uncertain. The CDR3 loop spans 14 amino acids. Trimming removed 3 bases at V and 0 bases at J, with 9 bases between. Looked up from germline, CDR1 is SGHRS and CDR2 is YFSETQ. CDR3 amino acids: CASSSARVNTEAFF. The CDR3 DNA reads TGCGCCAGCAGCTCCGCGAGGGTGAACACTGAAGCTTTCTTT.

The CDR3 here is CASTGDSGGQYF. The CDR3 nucleotides are TGTGCCAGTACTGGAGACTCGGGGGGGCAGTATTTT. The chain combines TRBV19 with TRBJ2-3; TRBD2 aligns across 7 bases. Germline-derived CDR1 and CDR2 are LNHDA and SQIVND (reference sequence). The CDR3 totals 12 residues. The V and J ends lost 7 bases and 11 bases, in that order; junction bases with no gene match: 9.